This T cell receptor (beta chain) was observed in a study of cytomegalovirus exposure and HLA in healthy donors. PCR was performed using 60 Vbeta and 13 Jbeta primers. Measured with immunoSEQ multiplex PCR; TCRdb has only the in-frame clones, and not every one. This listing includes 96,000 or so clones. A remark on this clone: What it binds is unknown.

Healthy bone marrow donors made up the donors. Study findings and constraints: Fewer N-insertions than the roughly 670-donor mean were reportedly shown by an Asian-associated ancestry cluster in a later analysis. Later work associated around 18,000 TCR beta sequences with HLA alleles at 0.05 false discovery rate. Further analysis, carried out later, found HLA-associated TCR beta chains more clonally expanded than equally common other chains.

This TCR came from a girl aged 10-17 years in good health and CMV-seropositive. Sequencing input: PBMCs.

CDR3 sequence reads: CASRTGTGDRTEAFF. CDR3 coding DNA: TGTGCCAGTAGAACCGGGACAGGGGATAGGACTGAAGCTTTCTTT. The chain recombines TRBV19 with TRBJ1-1; 10 bases align to TRBD1. The V gene end was trimmed by 6 bases and the J gene end by 5 bases; junction bases not matched to a gene: 9. The CDR3 is 15 residues long. Germline CDR1 LNHDA, CDR2 SQIVND (reference sequence).